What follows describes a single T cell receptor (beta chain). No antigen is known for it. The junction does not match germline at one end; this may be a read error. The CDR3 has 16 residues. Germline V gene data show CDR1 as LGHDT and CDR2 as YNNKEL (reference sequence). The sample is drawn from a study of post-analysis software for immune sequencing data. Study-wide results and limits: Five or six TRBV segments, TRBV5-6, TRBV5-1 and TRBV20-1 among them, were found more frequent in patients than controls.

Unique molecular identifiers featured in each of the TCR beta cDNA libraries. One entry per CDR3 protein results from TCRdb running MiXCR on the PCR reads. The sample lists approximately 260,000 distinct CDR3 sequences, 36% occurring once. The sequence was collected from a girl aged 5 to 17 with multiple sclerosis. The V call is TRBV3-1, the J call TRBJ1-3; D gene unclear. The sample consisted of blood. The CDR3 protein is CAGSQEVGGLGNTIYF. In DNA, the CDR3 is TGTGCCGGCAGCCAAGAAGTTGGAGGGCTCGGAAACACCATATATTTT.